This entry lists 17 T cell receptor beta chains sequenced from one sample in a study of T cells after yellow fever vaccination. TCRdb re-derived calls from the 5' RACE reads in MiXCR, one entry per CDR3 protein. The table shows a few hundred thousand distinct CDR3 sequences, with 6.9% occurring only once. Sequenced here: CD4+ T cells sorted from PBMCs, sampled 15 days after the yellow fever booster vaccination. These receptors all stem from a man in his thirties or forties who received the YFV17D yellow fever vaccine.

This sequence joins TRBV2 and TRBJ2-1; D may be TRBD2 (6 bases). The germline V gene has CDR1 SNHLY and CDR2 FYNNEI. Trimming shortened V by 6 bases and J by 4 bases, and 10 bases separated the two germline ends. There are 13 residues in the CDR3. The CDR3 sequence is CASRGDLYNEQFF. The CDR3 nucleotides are TGTGCCAGCAGGGGGGACTTATACAATGAGCAGTTCTTC.

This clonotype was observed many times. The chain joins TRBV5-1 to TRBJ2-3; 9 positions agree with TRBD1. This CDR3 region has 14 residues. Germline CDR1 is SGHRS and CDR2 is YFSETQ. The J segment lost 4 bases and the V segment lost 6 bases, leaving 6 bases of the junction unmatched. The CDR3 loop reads CASTPGTGSDTQYF. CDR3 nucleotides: TGCGCCAGCACCCCAGGGACAGGGTCAGATACGCAGTATTTT.

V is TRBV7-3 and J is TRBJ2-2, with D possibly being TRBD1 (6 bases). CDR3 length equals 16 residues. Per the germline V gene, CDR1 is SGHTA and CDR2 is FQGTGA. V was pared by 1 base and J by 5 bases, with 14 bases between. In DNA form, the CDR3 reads TGTGCCAGCAGCTTAATCGCCCAAGACAGGACCGGGGAGCTGTTTTTT. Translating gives CASSLIAQDRTGELFF.

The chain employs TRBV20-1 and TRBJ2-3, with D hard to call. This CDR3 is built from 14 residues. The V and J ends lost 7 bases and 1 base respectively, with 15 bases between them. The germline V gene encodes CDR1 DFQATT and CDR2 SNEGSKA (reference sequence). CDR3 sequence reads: CSGSRAPGTDTQYF. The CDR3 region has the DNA TGCAGTGGTAGCCGGGCTCCAGGCACAGATACGCAGTATTTT.

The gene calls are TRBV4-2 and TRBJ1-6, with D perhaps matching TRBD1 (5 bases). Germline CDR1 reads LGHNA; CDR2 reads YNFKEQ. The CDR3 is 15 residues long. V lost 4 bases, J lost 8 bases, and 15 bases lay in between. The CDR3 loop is CASSLPQGMDSPLHF. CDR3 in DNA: TGTGCCAGCAGCCTTCCTCAGGGTATGGATTCACCCCTCCACTTT.

CDR3 nucleotide sequence: TGCGCCAGCGGGGGGACTAGCGGGTCTCTCTATACCTACGAGCAGTACTTC. Amino acid sequence: CASGGTSGSLYTYEQYF. The chain carries TRBV5-1 and TRBJ2-7; 12 positions agree with TRBD2. Germline values: CDR1 SGHRS, CDR2 YFSETQ. The ends lost 7 bases at V and 2 bases at J; junction bases unmatched: 13. This CDR3 is 17 amino acids long.

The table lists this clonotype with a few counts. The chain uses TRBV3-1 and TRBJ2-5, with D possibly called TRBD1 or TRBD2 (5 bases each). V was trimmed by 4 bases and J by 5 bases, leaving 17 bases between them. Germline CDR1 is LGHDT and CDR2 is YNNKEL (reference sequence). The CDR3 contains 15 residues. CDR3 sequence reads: CASSPGQGAWETQYF. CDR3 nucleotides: TGTGCCAGCAGCCCAGGCCAGGGAGCATGGGAGACCCAGTACTTC.

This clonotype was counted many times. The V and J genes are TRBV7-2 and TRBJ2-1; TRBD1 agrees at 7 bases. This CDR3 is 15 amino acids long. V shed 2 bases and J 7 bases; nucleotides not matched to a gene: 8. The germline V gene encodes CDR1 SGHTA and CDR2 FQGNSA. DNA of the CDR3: TGTGCCAGCAGCTTACGACAGGGTCGGACTAATGAGCAGTTCTTC. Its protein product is CASSLRQGRTNEQFF.

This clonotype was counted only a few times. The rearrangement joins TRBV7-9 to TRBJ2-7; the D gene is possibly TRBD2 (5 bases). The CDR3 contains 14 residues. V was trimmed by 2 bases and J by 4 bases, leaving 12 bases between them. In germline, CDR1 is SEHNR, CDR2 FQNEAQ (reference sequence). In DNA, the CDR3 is TGTGCCAGCAGCTTATCAATGCCGGGATACGAGCAGTACTTC. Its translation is CASSLSMPGYEQYF.

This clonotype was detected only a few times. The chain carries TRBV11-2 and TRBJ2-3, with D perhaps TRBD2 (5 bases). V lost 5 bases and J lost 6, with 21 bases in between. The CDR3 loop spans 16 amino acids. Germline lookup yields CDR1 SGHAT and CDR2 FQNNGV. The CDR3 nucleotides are TGTGCCAGCAGCCGTCGGGGTACCGACGGCTCGGATACGCAGTATTTT. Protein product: CASSRRGTDGSDTQYF.

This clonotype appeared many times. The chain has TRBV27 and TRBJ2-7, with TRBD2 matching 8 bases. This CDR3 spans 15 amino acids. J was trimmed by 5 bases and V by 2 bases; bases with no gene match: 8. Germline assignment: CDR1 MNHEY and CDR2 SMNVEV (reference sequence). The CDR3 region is CASSLRGLAGNEQYF. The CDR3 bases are TGTGCCAGCAGTTTACGAGGACTAGCCGGTAACGAGCAGTACTTC.

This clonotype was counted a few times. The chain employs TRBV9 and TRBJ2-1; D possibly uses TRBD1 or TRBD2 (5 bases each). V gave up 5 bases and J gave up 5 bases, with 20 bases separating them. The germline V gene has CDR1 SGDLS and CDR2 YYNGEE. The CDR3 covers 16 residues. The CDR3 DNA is TGTGCCAGCAGGGCCGACACCGGGACCCTAAACAATGAGCAGTTCTTC. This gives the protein CASRADTGTLNNEQFF. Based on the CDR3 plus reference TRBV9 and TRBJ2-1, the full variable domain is DSGVTQTPKHLITATGQRVTLRCSPRSGDLSVYWYQQSLDQGLQFLIQYYNGEERAKGNILERFSAQQFPDLHSELNLSSLELGDSALYFCASRADTGTLNNEQFFGPGTRLTVL.

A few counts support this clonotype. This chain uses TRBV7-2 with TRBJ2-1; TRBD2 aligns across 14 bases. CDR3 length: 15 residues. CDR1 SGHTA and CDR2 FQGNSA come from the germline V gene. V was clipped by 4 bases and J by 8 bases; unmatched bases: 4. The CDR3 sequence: CASSWTSGRIYEQFF. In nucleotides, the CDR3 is TGTGCCAGCAGCTGGACTAGCGGGAGGATCTATGAGCAGTTCTTC.

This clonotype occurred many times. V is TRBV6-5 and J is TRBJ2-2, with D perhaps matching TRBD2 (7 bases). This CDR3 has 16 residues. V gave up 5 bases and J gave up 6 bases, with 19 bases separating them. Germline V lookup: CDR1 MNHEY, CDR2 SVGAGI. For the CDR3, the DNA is TGTGCCAGCAGTATTGGGGGGGGGCGAAGGTCCGGGGAGCTGTTTTTT. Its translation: CASSIGGGRRSGELFF.

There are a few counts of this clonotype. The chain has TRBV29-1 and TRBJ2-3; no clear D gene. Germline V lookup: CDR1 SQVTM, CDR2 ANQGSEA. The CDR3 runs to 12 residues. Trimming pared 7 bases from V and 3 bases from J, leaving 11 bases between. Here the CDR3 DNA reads TGCAGCGAGGCCTCTAGTACAGATACGCAGTATTTT. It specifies CSEASSTDTQYF.

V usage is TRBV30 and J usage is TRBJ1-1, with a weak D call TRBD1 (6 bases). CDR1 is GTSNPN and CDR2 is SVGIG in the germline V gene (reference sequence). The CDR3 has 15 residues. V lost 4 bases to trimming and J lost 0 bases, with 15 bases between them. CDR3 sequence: CAWTLGGGLNTEAFF. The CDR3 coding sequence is TGTGCCTGGACCCTAGGGGGAGGGTTGAACACTGAAGCTTTCTTT.

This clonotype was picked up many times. The CDR3: CASSPLGGYDTGELFF. In nucleotides, the CDR3 is TGCGCCAGCAGCCCACTCGGGGGCTATGACACCGGGGAGCTGTTTTTT. J is TRBJ2-2 and V is TRBV5-1; D assignment may be TRBD1 or TRBD2 (6 bases each). The ends were cut back, 4 bases at V and 3 bases at J, with 16 bases in the middle. There are 16 residues in the CDR3. The germline CDR1 and CDR2 sequences are SGHRS and YFSETQ.